Below are 24 T cell receptor beta chains sequenced from a single sample in a study of shared clonotypes between healthy human individuals. Produced via immunoSEQ multiplex PCR; TCRdb's table is partial and in-frame only. The repertoire holds under 650,000 clones, with approximately 95% as singletons. Specimen: naive CD4+ T cells sorted from blood. As for subset: CD45RA+ positively selected. The receptors stem from a woman between 25 and 40 years old in good health.

The rearrangement uses TRBV7-9 and TRBJ1-1; D gene uncertain. Germline V CDR1 and CDR2: SEHNR, FQNEAQ (reference sequence). The CDR3 loop spans 13 amino acids. Trimming cost V 1 base and J 8 bases, with 11 bases left between them. This CDR3 is CASSLVTGTEAFF. The CDR3 region has the DNA TGTGCCAGCAGCTTAGTAACGGGAACCGAAGCTTTCTTT.

This clone has only a few counts. The J gene is TRBJ1-2, the V gene TRBV2; the D is unclear. There are 13 residues in the CDR3. V lost 3 bases and J 9 bases, leaving 14 bases between the germline ends. Germline lookup yields CDR1 SNHLY and CDR2 FYNNEI. CDR3 nucleotides: TGTGCCAGCAGTGAGGCGCTCCGGCGGCGCTACACCTTC. It yields the protein CASSEALRRRYTF.

This chain links TRBV5-1 with TRBJ1-2; perhaps TRBD1 as D (6 bases). The germline CDR1 and CDR2 sequences are SGHRS and YFSETQ. V was shortened by 4 bases and J by 5 bases, with 15 bases between the two germline ends. The CDR3 has 14 residues. Here the CDR3 reads CASSRTGTRYGYTF. As DNA, the CDR3 is TGCGCCAGCAGCCGAACCGGGACACGGTATGGCTACACCTTC.

The CDR3 coding sequence is TGTGCCAGCAGCTTATATCGACTAGCTGGGGATGAGCAGTTCTTC. Translating it yields CASSLYRLAGDEQFF. V usage is TRBV11-2 and J usage is TRBJ2-1; TRBD2 matches at 7 bases. This CDR3 is 15 amino acids long. The V segment lost 2 bases and the J segment 8 bases; nucleotides outside the gene matches: 9. The germline gives CDR1 SGHAT, CDR2 FQNNGV.

The V call is TRBV5-1, the J call TRBJ2-3; a possible D gene is TRBD1 (5 bases). The V gene lost 3 bases and the J gene lost 1 base, with 15 bases spanning the gap. CDR1 and CDR2 from the germline V gene are SGHRS and YFSETQ. The CDR3 totals 16 residues. The CDR3, as DNA: TGCGCCAGCAGCTGGCGGAGACAGATCGGCACAGATACGCAGTATTTT. As protein: CASSWRRQIGTDTQYF.

V usage is TRBV29-1 and J usage is TRBJ2-7; D might be TRBD2 (5 bases). CDR1 is SQVTM, CDR2 ANQGSEA, per germline. The V gene lost 4 bases and the J gene lost 0 bases, with 10 bases spanning the gap. The CDR3 spans 13 residues. Here the CDR3 reads CSVARGLSYEQYF. The CDR3 DNA follows: TGCAGCGTTGCCAGAGGACTCTCCTACGAGCAGTACTTC.

This clone appeared a single time. The chain links TRBV5-8 to TRBJ2-7; a possible D gene is TRBD2 (6 bases). The ends were cut back, 1 base at V and 7 bases at J, with 18 bases in the middle. CDR3 length: 15 residues. Germline loops: CDR1 SGHTS, CDR2 YDEGEE. The CDR3 DNA follows: TGTGCCAGCAGCTTGACCGGGACTGGGGCTCGGGAGCAGTACTTC. This translates into CASSLTGTGAREQYF.

This chain links TRBV7-9 with TRBJ2-3; no clear D. CDR3 length: 13 residues. The V end was cut by 3 bases, the J end by 8 bases, with 12 bases between. Germline V gene data show CDR1 as SEHNR and CDR2 as FQNEAQ (reference sequence). The chain's CDR3 is CASSFDLISTQYF. CDR3 bases: TGTGCCAGCAGCTTCGACCTCATAAGTACGCAGTATTTT.

The chain has TRBV27 and TRBJ1-4, with D unclear. CDR3 length: 14 residues. V was pared by 3 bases and J by 8 bases, with 13 bases between. The germline CDR1 and CDR2 sequences are MNHEY and SMNVEV (reference sequence). The CDR3 is CASSFLDPREKLFF. The CDR3 DNA is TGTGCCAGCAGTTTTCTGGACCCTAGAGAAAAACTGTTTTTT.

The V and J genes are TRBV30 and TRBJ2-5; 8 nucleotides match TRBD1. The CDR3 consists of 15 residues. The V gene's germline CDR1 is GTSNPN and CDR2 SVGIG (reference sequence). V lost 1 base to trimming and J lost 5 bases; unmatched junction nucleotides: 9. Written as DNA, the CDR3 is TGTGCCTGGAGTGGGGCAGGACAGGGCGGGGAGACCCAGTACTTC. Amino acid sequence: CAWSGAGQGGETQYF.

CDR3 sequence: CASSFGGGTEAFF. CDR3 coding DNA: TGCGCCAGCAGCTTCGGGGGTGGCACTGAAGCTTTCTTT. V usage is TRBV5-1 and J usage is TRBJ1-1, with TRBD1 as a possible D gene (5 bases). CDR1 SGHRS and CDR2 YFSETQ come from the germline V gene. This CDR3 spans 13 amino acids. V was trimmed by 2 bases and J by 4 bases, leaving 9 bases between them. Using reference TRBV5-1 and TRBJ1-1 for the parts outside the CDR3, the full variable domain is KAGVTQTPRYLIKTRGQQVTLSCSPISGHRSVSWYQQTPGQGLQFLFEYFSETQRNKGNFPGRFSGRQFSNSRSEMNVSTLELGDSALYLCASSFGGGTEAFFGQGTRLTVV.

V gene TRBV28 combines with J gene TRBJ2-3; D gene ambiguous. The V and J ends lost 2 bases and 6 bases respectively, with 9 bases between them. This CDR3 contains 13 residues. CDR1 and CDR2 (germline): MDHEN, SYDVKM. CDR3 sequence reads: CASSLSVWDTQYF. The CDR3 DNA sequence: TGTGCCAGCAGTTTAAGCGTTTGGGATACGCAGTATTTT.

This sequence joins TRBV19 and TRBJ2-7; 8 bases agree with TRBD2. CDR1 LNHDA and CDR2 SQIVND come from the germline V gene (reference sequence). V lost 4 bases and J lost 0; bases outside the gene matches: 8. The CDR3 is made up of 16 amino acids. Here the CDR3 reads CASSKPGGTSSYEQYF. CDR3 bases: TGTGCCAGTAGTAAACCCGGGGGGACTAGCTCCTACGAGCAGTACTTC.

The CDR3 region is CASSYSQEIGEKLFF. In DNA form, the CDR3 reads TGTGCCAGCAGTTACTCCCAGGAAATCGGTGAAAAACTGTTTTTT. The chain couples TRBV6-5 to TRBJ1-4; D is ambiguous. CDR1 MNHEY and CDR2 SVGAGI come from the germline V gene. Trimming removed 0 bases from V and 7 bases from J, with 12 bases in between. This CDR3 is built from 15 residues.

J is TRBJ2-7 and V is TRBV7-9; 10 bases are shared with TRBD2. The V and J ends lost 5 bases and 2 bases, in that order; junction bases with no gene match: 6. Germline CDR1 reads SEHNR; CDR2 reads FQNEAQ (reference sequence). CDR3 length: 15 residues. The CDR3 nucleotides read TGTGCCAGCAGCCACCGGACTAGCGGTACCTACGAGCAGTACTTC. This translates into CASSHRTSGTYEQYF.

This chain links TRBV5-1 with TRBJ2-5; the D gene is possibly TRBD2 (6 bases). CDR1 is SGHRS, CDR2 YFSETQ, per germline. V lost 1 base to trimming and J lost 3 bases, with 19 bases between them. This CDR3 comprises 17 residues. For the CDR3, the DNA is TGCGCCAGCAGCTTGTGGGGAGGCAGGGACGGAGAAGAGACCCAGTACTTC. Translation: CASSLWGGRDGEETQYF.

The chain joins TRBV14 to TRBJ2-1; no reliable D call. Germline V gene sequence: CDR1 SGHDN, CDR2 FVKESK. The CDR3 extends over 12 amino acids. Trimming took off 4 bases at V and 3 bases at J, with 4 bases between the two ends. CDR3 nucleotide sequence: TGTGCCAGCAGCCCGTACTACAATGAGCAGTTCTTC. Protein product: CASSPYYNEQFF.

The chain uses TRBV10-1 and TRBJ2-5; D is possibly TRBD1 or TRBD2 (5 bases each). The CDR3 is made up of 17 amino acids. V was pared by 2 bases and J by 1 base, with 17 bases between. Germline CDR1 reads WNHNN; CDR2 reads SYGVQD (reference sequence). CDR3 protein: CASSEAGIRDGQETQYF. In nucleotides, the CDR3 is TGCGCCAGCAGTGAGGCCGGTATCCGGGACGGCCAAGAGACCCAGTACTTC.

The chain is built from TRBV5-1 and TRBJ2-7; D is perhaps TRBD1 (8 bases). The CDR3 is made up of 15 amino acids. The germline gives CDR1 SGHRS, CDR2 YFSETQ. V was shortened by 5 bases and J by 2 bases, with 17 bases between the two germline ends. Here the CDR3 reads CASRHTGGVTYEQYF. The CDR3 DNA reads TGCGCCAGCAGGCACACAGGGGGGGTAACCTACGAGCAGTACTTC.

About this clone itself: This same CDR3 is encoded by further DNA sequences in the sample. This rearrangement joins TRBV18 to TRBJ2-3; D not resolved. Germline V gene sequence: CDR1 KGHSH, CDR2 LQKENI. This CDR3 comprises 12 residues. The ends were cut back, 3 bases at V and 5 bases at J, with 6 bases in the middle. The CDR3 sequence: CASSPLGDTQYF. CDR3 DNA sequence: TGTGCCAGCTCACCCCTGGGAGATACGCAGTATTTT.

The chain combines TRBV27 with TRBJ2-1, with 8 bases matching TRBD2. The V and J ends lost 7 bases and 4 bases, in that order; junction bases with no gene match: 15. The CDR3 is 17 residues long. Germline CDR1 MNHEY, CDR2 SMNVEV (reference sequence). CDR3 loop: CASIPLHRGLEYNEQFF. In DNA, the CDR3 is TGTGCCAGCATCCCCCTCCACCGGGGACTAGAGTACAATGAGCAGTTCTTC.

The chain has TRBV18 and TRBJ2-7, with TRBD1 matching 7 bases. Germline CDR1 reads KGHSH; CDR2 reads LQKENI. The V segment lost 2 bases and the J segment 2 bases; nucleotides outside the gene matches: 6. The CDR3 loop spans 15 amino acids. The CDR3 loop is CASSPGTALTYEQYF. The CDR3 nucleotides are TGTGCCAGCTCACCAGGGACAGCCCTTACCTACGAGCAGTACTTC.

The CDR3, as DNA: TGTGCCTGGAGTACGAACTACCCGGGAGCTTTCTTT. This sequence encodes CAWSTNYPGAFF. The chain couples TRBV30 to TRBJ1-1; D is undetermined. CDR1 GTSNPN and CDR2 SVGIG come from the germline V gene (reference sequence). CDR3 length equals 12 residues. V lost 2 bases, J lost 10 bases, and 14 bases lay in between.

The CDR3 nucleotides read TGTGCCAGCATCCCCCCGAAAGGCCCACCCTACGAGCAGTACTTC. Translation: CASIPPKGPPYEQYF. This sequence joins TRBV28 and TRBJ2-5; D gene uncertain. The end of the DNA fits TRBJ2-7 better, so the J call may be wrong. The germline V gene encodes CDR1 MDHEN and CDR2 SYDVKM. The length of the CDR3 is 15 residues.